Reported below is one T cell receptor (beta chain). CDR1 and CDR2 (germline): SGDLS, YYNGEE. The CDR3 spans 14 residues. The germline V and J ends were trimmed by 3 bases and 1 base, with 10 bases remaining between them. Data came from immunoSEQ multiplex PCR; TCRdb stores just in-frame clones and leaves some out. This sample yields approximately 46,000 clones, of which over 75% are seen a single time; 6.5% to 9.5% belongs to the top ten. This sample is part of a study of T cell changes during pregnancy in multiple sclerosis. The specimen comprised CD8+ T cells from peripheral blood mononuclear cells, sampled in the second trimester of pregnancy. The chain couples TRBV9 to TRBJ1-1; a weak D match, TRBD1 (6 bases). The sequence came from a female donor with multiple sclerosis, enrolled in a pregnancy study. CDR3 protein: CASSGGQTNTEAFF. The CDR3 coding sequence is TGTGCCAGCAGCGGGGGACAAACGAACACTGAAGCTTTCTTT.